Following are 16 T cell receptor beta chains from one sample sequenced in a study of blood T cell repertoires in COVID-19. Assay used: immunoSEQ multiplex PCR; TCRdb lists only in-frame clones, some missing. The repertoire holds approximately 74,000 clones, with 88% as singletons. Specimen: peripheral blood. All receptors come from a man between 65 and 85 years old with acute or convalescent COVID-19.

This rearrangement joins TRBV19 to TRBJ2-2; 7 bases fit TRBD1. The CDR3 consists of 13 residues. With 8 bases clipped from V and 5 bases from J, the junction kept 5 bases outside the gene matches. Germline CDR1 LNHDA, CDR2 SQIVND (reference sequence). For the CDR3, the DNA is TGTGCCAGTGACAGGGTTGGTACCGGGGAGCTGTTTTTT. Translated, it gives CASDRVGTGELFF.

This clone was recorded only once. This chain joins TRBV2 and TRBJ1-4; weak D call: TRBD1 (6 bases). Germline assignment: CDR1 SNHLY and CDR2 FYNNEI. Trimming took 1 base from V and 7 from J, leaving 13 bases between them. CDR3 length equals 15 residues. The DNA of the CDR3 is TGTGCCAGCAGTGAAGGGGGGGGCTGGGGTGAAAAACTGTTTTTT. Amino acids: CASSEGGGWGEKLFF.

This chain connects TRBV5-1 to TRBJ2-7; 9 bases match TRBD1. V was pared by 5 bases and J by 2 bases, with 5 bases of the junction left unmatched. Per the germline V gene, CDR1 is SGHRS and CDR2 is YFSETQ. The CDR3 is 14 amino acids. This chain's CDR3 is CASRGGTGPYEQYF. The CDR3 nucleotides are TGCGCCAGCAGGGGAGGGACAGGGCCCTACGAGCAGTACTTC.

The chain carries TRBV3-1 (or the pseudogene TRBV3-2) and TRBJ2-7, with 7 bases aligning to TRBD1. V shed 1 base, J shed 0 bases, and the junction held 15 bases outside the gene matches. The CDR3 consists of 19 residues. Per germline, CDR1 LGHDT and CDR2 YNNKEL (reference sequence). CDR3: CASSQGTGLGTGASYEQYF. The CDR3 DNA is TGTGCCAGCAGCCAAGGGACCGGGCTTGGAACAGGGGCCTCCTACGAGCAGTACTTC.

This chain connects TRBV4-3 to TRBJ2-7, with TRBD2 as a possible D gene (6 bases). Germline CDR1 reads LGHNA; CDR2 reads YSLEER. The CDR3 is made up of 15 amino acids. The V and J ends lost 1 base and 3 bases respectively, with 13 bases between them. This CDR3 is CASSQGYGGLYEQYF. In DNA, the CDR3 is TGCGCCAGCAGCCAAGGTTACGGGGGACTCTACGAGCAGTACTTC.

The chain recombines TRBV3-1 (or the pseudogene TRBV3-2) with TRBJ2-3, with 11 bases that match TRBD2. The CDR3 has 17 residues. V was pared by 3 bases and J by 4 bases, with 9 bases of the junction left unmatched. Germline CDR1 is LGHDT and CDR2 is YNNKEL (reference sequence). CDR3 coding DNA: TGTGCCAGCAGCCAGGGAACTAGCGGGGGAAAAGCAGATACGCAGTATTTT. This translates into CASSQGTSGGKADTQYF.

The chain is built from TRBV2 and TRBJ2-2; 9 bases map to TRBD1. Germline CDR1 reads SNHLY; CDR2 reads FYNNEI. This CDR3 is 15 amino acids long. Losses at the gene ends were 2 bases for V and 7 bases for J; bases not matched to a gene: 5. The CDR3 DNA follows: TGTGCCAGCAGTGAACAACAGGGGGCCATCGGGGAGCTGTTTTTT. Translating it yields CASSEQQGAIGELFF.

V gene TRBV5-1 combines with J gene TRBJ1-5; D remains ambiguous. Germline assignment: CDR1 SGHRS and CDR2 YFSETQ. CDR3 length: 13 amino acids. Trimming left V 5 bases short and J 4 bases short, with 10 bases between. As DNA, the CDR3 is TGCGCCAGCAGATCACAGCCAAATCAGCCCCAGCATTTT. As protein: CASRSQPNQPQHF.

This chain connects TRBV9 to TRBJ2-1; TRBD2 agrees at 12 bases. Unmatched junction bases numbered 10, after V lost 1 base and J lost 2 bases. This CDR3 comprises 19 residues. Per the germline V gene, CDR1 is SGDLS and CDR2 is YYNGEE. DNA of the CDR3: TGTGCCAGCAGCGTACTAGCGGGAGGGCCCTCAGGTACCTACAATGAGCAGTTCTTC. It specifies CASSVLAGGPSGTYNEQFF.

The chain couples TRBV7-2 to TRBJ2-1, with 8 bases fitting TRBD2. The germline V gene has CDR1 SGHTA and CDR2 FQGNSA. The V and J ends lost 2 bases and 3 bases, in that order; junction bases with no gene match: 6. CDR3 length: 16 amino acids. As DNA, the CDR3 is TGTGCCAGCAGCTTAAAGGGTAGCGGGGACTACAATGAGCAGTTCTTC. Translation: CASSLKGSGDYNEQFF.

The chain carries TRBV3-1 (or the pseudogene TRBV3-2) and TRBJ1-6; 9 bases map to TRBD1. Germline V CDR1 and CDR2: LGHDT, YNNKEL (reference sequence). This CDR3 comprises 17 residues. Trimming took 4 bases from V and 7 from J; bases not matched to a gene: 11. Here the CDR3 reads CASSPDTGQGRNSPLHF. The CDR3 nucleotides are TGTGCCAGCAGCCCAGACACGGGACAGGGCCGGAATTCACCCCTCCACTTT.

V usage is TRBV6-2 or TRBV6-3 and J usage is TRBJ1-1; D gene uncertain. The germline CDR1 and CDR2 sequences are MNHEY and SVGEGT. Trimming stripped 2 bases from V and 8 bases from J, with 6 bases between. This CDR3 comprises 11 residues. CDR3 region: CASSYAIEAFF. The CDR3 bases are TGTGCCAGCAGTTACGCGATAGAAGCTTTCTTT.

This chain connects TRBV27 to TRBJ1-4; 9 bases line up with TRBD1. Per germline, CDR1 MNHEY and CDR2 SMNVEV (reference sequence). The CDR3 totals 20 residues. V trimming: 2 bases; J trimming: 2 bases; junction bases outside the gene matches: 15. The CDR3 here is CASSLRYRGGQGLTNEKLFF. The CDR3 DNA sequence: TGTGCCAGCAGTTTACGCTATAGGGGGGGACAGGGTTTGACTAATGAAAAACTGTTTTTT.

This chain connects TRBV11-2 to TRBJ1-4; TRBD1 matches at 7 bases. The CDR3 is made up of 15 amino acids. Looked up from germline, CDR1 is SGHAT and CDR2 is FQNNGV. Losses at the gene ends were 7 bases for V and 0 bases for J; bases not matched to a gene: 5. CDR3 sequence reads: CASTSRGATNEKLFF. The CDR3 region has the DNA TGTGCCAGCACCTCCAGGGGGGCAACTAATGAAAAACTGTTTTTT.

This chain connects TRBV9 to TRBJ2-2; no firm D call. Germline assignment: CDR1 SGDLS and CDR2 YYNGEE. This CDR3 region has 17 residues. V lost 0 bases and J lost 5, with 17 bases in between. CDR3 loop: CASSVGSLSTWTGELFF. In DNA, the CDR3 is TGTGCCAGCAGCGTAGGCTCTTTGAGTACCTGGACCGGGGAGCTGTTTTTT.

The CDR3 reads CASRTSGNTGELFF. The CDR3 DNA is TGTGCCAGCCGGACTAGCGGGAACACCGGGGAGCTGTTTTTT. The chain carries TRBV27 and TRBJ2-2; 10 bases match TRBD2. This CDR3 is 14 amino acids long. V lost 8 bases and J lost 1; bases outside the gene matches: 1. The germline V gene encodes CDR1 MNHEY and CDR2 SMNVEV (reference sequence).